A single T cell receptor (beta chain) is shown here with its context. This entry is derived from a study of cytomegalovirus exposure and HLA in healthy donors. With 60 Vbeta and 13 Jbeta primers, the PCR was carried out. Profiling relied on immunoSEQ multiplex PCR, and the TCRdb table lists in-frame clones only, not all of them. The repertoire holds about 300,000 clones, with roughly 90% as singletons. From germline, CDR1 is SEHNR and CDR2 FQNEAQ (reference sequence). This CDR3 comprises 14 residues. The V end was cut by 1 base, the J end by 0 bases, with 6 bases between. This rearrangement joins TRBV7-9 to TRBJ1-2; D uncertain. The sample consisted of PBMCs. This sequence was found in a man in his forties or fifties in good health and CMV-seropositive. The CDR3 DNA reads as TGTGCCAGCAGCTTAGTAGACACTAACTATGGCTACACCTTC. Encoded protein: CASSLVDTNYGYTF.